This paragraph covers one TCR beta chain sequence. What it binds is not known. After removal of 7 bases from V and 6 bases from J, the junction contained 9 bases not matched to a gene. Per germline, CDR1 MDHEN and CDR2 SYDVKM. This CDR3 contains 14 residues. The data are from a study of cytotoxic CD8 clonotypes in ibrutinib-treated CLL. On the study more broadly: Of the patients, about 12 were relapsed/refractory, approximately 15 treatment-naive and 17 to 18 IGHV unmutated.

Overall study findings and caveats: Exceeding age-matched healthy donors, baseline clonality also tracked the counts of circulating CD8+ T cells.

Assay: immunoSEQ multiplex PCR; the TCRdb copy retains only in-frame clones and omits some. The sample lists roughly 9,000 clones; about 70% were seen once. This chain connects TRBV28 to TRBJ2-7; 10 bases agree with TRBD2. The receptor's source is a human donor with chronic lymphocytic leukemia. Sequenced here: PBMCs, sampled before ibrutinib treatment. The CDR3 DNA sequence: TGTGCCAGCAAGTTAGGGCCTAGCGGGAGCGAGCAGTACTTC. Translating it yields CASKLGPSGSEQYF.